The rows below give T cell receptor beta chains drawn from one sample of a study of blood T cell repertoires in COVID-19. Clones were sequenced by immunoSEQ multiplex PCR, and TCRdb holds only the in-frame ones, with some missing. The data hold 130,000 or so clones, with roughly 72% observed a single time. Sequencing used peripheral blood. The receptors were gathered from a human donor in a cohort sampled during active COVID-19. Both conserved end residues are part of each CDR3. D genes are given only for firm matches. Some rows have no size entry. The others give once, few or many, or a class for an expanded clone.

j_call v_call clone_size d_call cdr3_aa cdr3_nt
TRBJ1-5 TRBV5-6 . . CASSLVSQGRDQPQHF TGTGCCAGCAGCTTGGTTTCCCAGGGGAGGGATCAGCCCCAGCATTTT
TRBJ2-2 TRBV27 . TRBD1 CASSLGTGATGELFF TGTGCCAGCAGTTTAGGGACAGGGGCCACCGGGGAGCTGTTTTTT
TRBJ1-3 TRBV6-5 . . CASRASISGNTIYF TGTGCCAGCAGGGCCAGTATCTCTGGAAACACCATATATTTT
TRBJ1-2 TRBV5-1 . . CASSNGILHGYTF TGCGCCAGCAGCAACGGGATTCTTCATGGCTACACCTTC
TRBJ2-2 TRBV11-2 . TRBD1 CASSLGTGTVGELFF TGTGCCAGCAGCTTAGGGACAGGGACGGTCGGGGAGCTGTTTTTT
TRBJ1-5 TRBV19 . . CASTTKGTQGGNQPQHF TGTGCCAGTACCACCAAGGGGACACAGGGCGGCAATCAGCCCCAGCATTTT
TRBJ1-1 TRBV11-2 . TRBD1 CASSLASGGLEAFF TGTGCCAGCAGCTTAGCTTCAGGGGGCCTTGAAGCTTTCTTT
TRBJ2-1 TRBV19 . TRBD2 CATGERGSYNEQFF TGTGCCACGGGGGAGCGGGGGAGTTACAATGAGCAGTTCTTC
TRBJ2-3 TRBV6-1 . TRBD1 CASSAWGQGLGADTQYF TGTGCCAGCAGTGCCTGGGGACAGGGTCTCGGGGCAGATACGCAGTATTTT
TRBJ2-3 TRBV23-1 . TRBD1 CASSQSRAGGDTQYF TGCGCCAGCAGTCAATCAAGGGCAGGGGGTGATACGCAGTATTTT
TRBJ2-5 TRBV27 many TRBD1 CASSPGTAETQYF TGTGCCAGCAGTCCCGGGACAGCGGAGACCCAGTACTTC
TRBJ2-5 TRBV5-4 . TRBD2 CASSLGVSGREETQYF TGTGCCAGCAGCTTGGGCGTCTCAGGGAGGGAGGAGACCCAGTACTTC
TRBJ2-4 TRBV15 few TRBD1 CATSRDVGQGARLAKNIQYF TGTGCCACCAGCAGAGACGTGGGACAGGGAGCGCGGCTAGCCAAAAACATTCAGTACTTC
TRBJ2-3 TRBV19 . . CASSIDRGAVSTDTQYF TGTGCCAGTAGTATAGATCGGGGGGCGGTCAGCACAGATACGCAGTATTTT
TRBJ1-1 TRBV3-1/TRBV3-2 . . CASSHEGSGSFF TGTGCCAGCAGCCACGAAGGGAGTGGGTCTTTCTTT
TRBJ1-1 TRBV2 . . CASEDTEAFF TGTGCCAGCGAGGACACTGAAGCTTTCTTT
TRBJ2-7 TRBV4-1 . TRBD2 CASSHAPGLAGPRSSYEQYF TGCGCCAGCAGCCACGCTCCGGGACTAGCGGGGCCTCGGAGCTCCTACGAGCAGTACTTC
TRBJ2-1 TRBV7-9 once TRBD2 CASSLAPIQGGEQFF TGTGCCAGCAGCTTAGCCCCAATCCAGGGAGGGGAGCAGTTCTTC
TRBJ1-5 TRBV7-2 . . CASSLTDRQPQHF TGTGCCAGCAGCTTAACAGACCGTCAGCCCCAGCATTTT
TRBJ1-1 TRBV6-6 . . CASSYQEGTEAFF TGTGCCAGCAGTTACCAAGAGGGCACTGAAGCTTTCTTT
TRBJ2-1 TRBV14 . . CASQGVSYNEQFF TGTGCCAGCCAGGGCGTCTCCTACAATGAGCAGTTCTTC
TRBJ2-5 TRBV4-1 . . CASSQGTVYQETQYF TGCGCCAGCAGCCAAGGGACAGTTTACCAAGAGACCCAGTACTTC
TRBJ2-2 TRBV2 . TRBD1 CASRPGQGAGELFF TGTGCCAGCAGGCCCGGACAGGGAGCCGGGGAGCTGTTTTTT
TRBJ1-2 TRBV11-2 . TRBD1 CASSSIRTGGDYGYTF TGTGCCAGCAGCTCGATTCGGACAGGGGGGGACTATGGCTACACCTTC
TRBJ2-1 TRBV27 . TRBD1 CASSLYGTGYNEQFF TGTGCCAGCAGTTTATACGGGACAGGTTACAATGAGCAGTTCTTC
TRBJ2-7 TRBV6-5 . . CASSYSPGVSYEQYF TGTGCCAGCAGTTACTCGCCGGGGGTCTCCTACGAGCAGTACTTC
TRBJ2-7 TRBV10-3 . TRBD1 CAISEETGVGYEQYF TGTGCCATCAGTGAGGAGACAGGGGTTGGCTACGAGCAGTACTTC
TRBJ1-6 TRBV5-6 once . CASSFQQGASPLHF TGTGCCAGCAGCTTTCAACAGGGTGCTTCACCCCTCCACTTT
TRBJ1-2 TRBV2 . . CASETVNYGYTF TGTGCCAGCGAGACAGTTAACTATGGCTACACCTTC
TRBJ1-2 TRBV5-6 . TRBD1 CASSPGTGGLVYGYTF TGTGCCAGCAGCCCCGGGACAGGGGGCTTAGTCTATGGCTACACCTTC
TRBJ1-5 TRBV19 . . CASSIGGGSKQPQHF TGTGCCAGTAGTATAGGCGGGGGCTCTAAGCAGCCCCAGCATTTT
TRBJ1-1 TRBV29-1 . TRBD1 CSGAGQGVNTEAFF TGCAGCGGCGCCGGACAGGGAGTCAACACTGAAGCTTTCTTT
TRBJ2-7 TRBV7-9 few . CASSSDSIRSYEQYF TGTGCCAGCAGCTCAGATAGCATCCGGTCCTACGAGCAGTACTTC
TRBJ2-7 TRBV6-4 . TRBD1 CASTPVWETGVPHEQYF TGTGCCAGCACCCCGGTGTGGGAGACAGGGGTTCCCCACGAGCAGTACTTC
TRBJ2-3 TRBV5-1 once . CASSQTITQDTQYF TGCGCCAGCAGTCAAACGATAACCCAGGATACGCAGTATTTT
TRBJ1-2 TRBV7-9 once . CASSLELDSSYGYTF TGTGCCAGCAGCTTAGAGTTAGACAGCTCCTATGGCTACACCTTC
TRBJ1-1 TRBV11-2 few . CASSLGGGSNTEAFF TGTGCCAGCAGCTTAGGAGGAGGGTCGAACACTGAAGCTTTCTTT
TRBJ1-4 TRBV5-5 . TRBD1 CASSLAGQGALKLFF TGTGCCAGCAGCTTGGCTGGACAGGGGGCTCTAAAACTGTTTTTT
TRBJ1-6 TRBV19 . . CASSPDRGSPLHF TGTGCCAGTAGCCCAGACCGGGGTTCACCCCTCCACTTT
TRBJ2-1 TRBV5-4 . TRBD1 CASSLRTGGQYNEQFF TGTGCCAGCAGCTTGCGAACAGGGGGGCAATACAATGAGCAGTTCTTC
TRBJ1-1 TRBV6-5 . TRBD1 CASNPGQGNTEAFF TGTGCCAGCAACCCGGGACAGGGGAACACTGAAGCTTTCTTT
TRBJ1-3 TRBV30 . . CAWSYPSTRTDFLSGNTIYF TGTGCCTGGAGTTATCCGTCAACGAGGACAGATTTTCTCTCTGGAAACACCATATATTTT
TRBJ1-2 TRBV6-5 . . CASSYGSTNYGYTF TGTGCCAGCAGTTACGGCTCAACAAACTATGGCTACACCTTC
TRBJ2-3 TRBV15 . . CATSKDFAGAGADTQYF TGTGCCACCAGCAAAGATTTTGCAGGGGCCGGGGCAGATACGCAGTATTTT
TRBJ2-5 TRBV6-2/TRBV6-3 once . CASSPRETQYF TGTGCCAGCAGTCCCAGAGAGACCCAGTACTTC
TRBJ2-3 TRBV4-1 . . CASSQGQTSPSSPYTQYF TGCGCCAGCAGCCAAGGTCAAACTAGCCCGTCCAGCCCTTATACGCAGTATTTT
TRBJ2-7 TRBV6-1 . . CASSDPWTVSYEQYF TGTGCCAGCAGTGATCCTTGGACAGTCTCCTACGAGCAGTACTTC
TRBJ1-1 TRBV6-6 . TRBD1 CASRAPRQGNTEAFF TGTGCCAGCAGGGCCCCGAGACAGGGGAACACTGAAGCTTTCTTT
TRBJ1-6 TRBV6-5 . . CASRLVGGDSPLHF TGTGCCAGCAGATTAGTCGGTGGAGATTCACCCCTCCACTTT